This TCR beta chain is from a study of shared clonotypes between healthy human individuals. This table comes from immunoSEQ multiplex PCR, and its TCRdb copy is limited to in-frame clones, with some not included. The table shows about 1 million clones, with roughly 80% occurring only once. The TCR sequence derives from a man between 18 and 35 years old in good health. Sequences were obtained from memory CD4+ T cells sorted from blood. Noted subset: CD45RA-negative fraction.

The CDR3 DNA sequence: TGTGCCAGTAGTGGGGGACCGGGGGCCACCATCTCCTACAATGAGCAGTTCTTC. Translated, it gives CASSGGPGATISYNEQFF. The V gene is TRBV19, the J gene TRBJ2-1; the D gene could be TRBD1 or TRBD2 (6 bases each). Per germline, CDR1 LNHDA and CDR2 SQIVND (reference sequence). The CDR3 has 18 residues. V lost 5 bases and J 0 bases, leaving 20 bases between the germline ends.